Each of the 21 T cell receptor beta chains below was sequenced from the same sample in a study of cytomegalovirus exposure and HLA in healthy donors. The PCR contained 60 Vbeta and 13 Jbeta primers. Profiled with immunoSEQ multiplex PCR; TCRdb holds only in-frame clones, not every one. This sample lists under 200,000 clones; its ten largest clones have 2.1%. The material sequenced was PBMCs. The receptors derive from a man aged 25 to 45 in good health and CMV-seronegative.

The chain uses TRBV5-4 and TRBJ2-5; tentative D call: TRBD2 (7 bases). The end of the DNA fits TRBJ2-7 better, so the J call may be wrong. This CDR3 spans 15 amino acids. Per the germline V gene, CDR1 is SGHNT and CDR2 is YYREEE (reference sequence). DNA of the CDR3: TGTGCCAGCAGCCTGGGGGGGCAGGGAATTGTCGAGCAGTACTTC. Its translation is CASSLGGQGIVEQYF.

This rearrangement joins TRBV27 to TRBJ2-7; D ambiguous. The V gene lost 3 bases and the J gene lost 0 bases, with 12 bases spanning the gap. CDR1 and CDR2 (germline): MNHEY, SMNVEV (reference sequence). The CDR3 spans 15 residues. The CDR3 here is CASSLFQDHSYEQYF. CDR3 DNA sequence: TGTGCCAGCAGTTTGTTTCAGGATCACTCCTACGAGCAGTACTTC.

The rearrangement links TRBV15 to TRBJ2-1, with D possibly TRBD2 on 5 matching bases. Germline loops: CDR1 LNHNV, CDR2 YYDKDF (reference sequence). Deletions cut 5 bases from V and 0 bases from J, with 11 bases between. The CDR3 extends over 15 amino acids. The CDR3 sequence is CATSGGSRSYNEQFF. In DNA, the CDR3 is TGTGCCACCAGCGGTGGGAGTCGCTCCTACAATGAGCAGTTCTTC.

This sequence joins TRBV10-3 and TRBJ2-2; 10 nucleotides line up with TRBD2. V lost 8 bases, J lost 3 bases, and 6 bases stayed unmatched. Per the germline V gene, CDR1 is ENHRY and CDR2 is SYGVKD. CDR3 length: 15 amino acids. CDR3: CAIRGAGGHTGELFF. In nucleotides, the CDR3 is TGTGCCATCCGGGGAGCGGGAGGGCACACCGGGGAGCTGTTTTTT.

This chain joins TRBV11-3 and TRBJ2-1, with 7 positions matching TRBD2. V was pared by 1 base and J by 2 bases, with 5 bases of the junction left unmatched. The germline CDR1 and CDR2 sequences are SGHNT and YENEEA. The CDR3 totals 16 residues. The CDR3 reads CASSLGRRETYNEQFF. In DNA form, the CDR3 reads TGTGCCAGCAGCTTAGGTCGGCGGGAGACCTACAATGAGCAGTTCTTC.

The V gene is TRBV4-1, the J gene TRBJ2-5, with TRBD1 as a possible D gene (6 bases). TRBJ2-7 explains the end of the DNA better; the J call may be wrong. This CDR3 is 16 amino acids long. Germline CDR1 and CDR2: MGHRA and YSYEKL. CDR3 bases: TGCGCCAGCAGCCAAGATCGGGTGGGACACTCCTACGAGCAGTACTTC. Translation: CASSQDRVGHSYEQYF.

Concerning this clone: Other nucleotide sequences from this sample produce the same CDR3. CDR3 sequence: CASKREYEQYF. CDR3 coding DNA: TGTGCCAGCAAAAGAGAGTACGAGCAGTACTTC. This chain connects TRBV2 to TRBJ2-7; no reliable D call. The V end lost 7 bases, the J end lost 4 bases, and 8 bases lay between the germline ends. Germline V lookup: CDR1 SNHLY, CDR2 FYNNEI. This CDR3 has 11 residues.

The J gene is TRBJ2-1, the V gene TRBV7-2; the match to TRBD2 covers 7 bases. The length of the CDR3 is 15 residues. Unmatched junction bases numbered 6, after V lost 3 bases and J lost 4 bases. CDR1 and CDR2 (germline): SGHTA, FQGNSA. CDR3 sequence (DNA): TGTGCCAGCAGCTTCTCTAGCGGACTATACAATGAGCAGTTCTTC. Its translation: CASSFSSGLYNEQFF.

The chain's CDR3 is CASSIYYNTGELFF. The DNA of the CDR3 is TGTGCCAGCAGCATCTACTACAACACCGGGGAGCTGTTTTTT. The chain employs TRBV11-1 and TRBJ2-2; D is unclear. This CDR3 is 14 amino acids long. The germline gives CDR1 SGHAT, CDR2 FQDESV (reference sequence). V was cut by 5 bases and J by 2 bases, with 9 bases left in between.

This chain joins TRBV18 and TRBJ2-3, with D hard to call. The germline V gene has CDR1 KGHSH and CDR2 LQKENI. Trimming stripped 6 bases from V and 3 bases from J, with 13 bases between. The length of the CDR3 is 14 residues. The CDR3 DNA reads TGTGCCAGCTCGCCCAGACTCTCGACAGATACGCAGTATTTT. This codes for CASSPRLSTDTQYF.

V and J are TRBV15 and TRBJ2-1; 8 bases agree with TRBD2. Germline CDR1 is LNHNV and CDR2 is YYDKDF (reference sequence). The V gene end was trimmed by 0 bases and the J gene end by 4 bases; junction bases not matched to a gene: 5. CDR3 length: 16 residues. The CDR3 DNA reads TGTGCCACCAGCAGAGATCTGGGACTAGTGTACAATGAGCAGTTCTTC. Protein product: CATSRDLGLVYNEQFF.

The genes are TRBV27 and TRBJ1-5; 10 bases are shared with TRBD1. Germline lookup yields CDR1 MNHEY and CDR2 SMNVEV (reference sequence). Losses at the gene ends were 1 base for V and 7 bases for J; bases not matched to a gene: 7. This CDR3 region has 16 residues. The CDR3 loop is CASSLFGTGAGQPQHF. CDR3 in DNA: TGTGCCAGCAGTTTATTCGGGACAGGGGCCGGGCAGCCCCAGCATTTT.

V usage is TRBV5-1 and J usage is TRBJ2-7; tentative D call: TRBD1 (6 bases). V shed 4 bases and J shed 5 bases, with 19 bases lying between them. Per the germline V gene, CDR1 is SGHRS and CDR2 is YFSETQ. The CDR3 contains 15 residues. CDR3 sequence: CASSPGTLLTHEQYF. DNA of the CDR3: TGCGCCAGCAGCCCCGGGACACTCCTTACCCACGAGCAGTACTTC.

CDR3: CASSQGTTGLQSYEQYF. DNA for the CDR3: TGTGCCAGCAGCCAAGGCACGACAGGCCTACAATCCTACGAGCAGTACTTC. The chain carries TRBV4-2 and TRBJ2-7, with D perhaps matching TRBD1 (6 bases). The CDR3 covers 17 residues. Germline V gene lookup returns CDR1 LGHNA and CDR2 YNFKEQ. V dropped 1 base and J dropped 1 base, with 17 bases sitting between them.

The chain links TRBV30 to TRBJ2-5; D is uncertain. The J call is doubtful: the DNA matches TRBJ2-7 better. Germline V CDR1 and CDR2: GTSNPN, SVGIG (reference sequence). This CDR3 comprises 13 residues. The CDR3 bases are TGTGCCTCCAAAAGCCTGCTAGTTTACGAGCAGTACTTC. Translation gives CASKSLLVYEQYF.

The V gene is TRBV28, the J gene TRBJ1-4, with 7 bases aligning to TRBD1. CDR3 length: 14 amino acids. Germline V gene lookup returns CDR1 MDHEN and CDR2 SYDVKM. Trimming removed 1 base from V and 7 bases from J; junction bases left unmatched: 3. In nucleotides, the CDR3 is TGTGCCAGCAGTTTATTGCAGGGGGTTGAAAAACTGTTTTTT. This sequence encodes CASSLLQGVEKLFF.

The chain is built from TRBV9 and TRBJ2-1; 11 positions match TRBD2. The ends lost 4 bases at V and 6 bases at J; junction bases unmatched: 6. The CDR3 totals 15 residues. Germline values: CDR1 SGDLS, CDR2 YYNGEE. CDR3 protein: CASSLGLAEGNEQFF. The CDR3 nucleotides read TGTGCCAGCAGCTTGGGACTAGCGGAGGGCAATGAGCAGTTCTTC.

This chain uses TRBV5-1 with TRBJ2-1; TRBD2 aligns across 9 bases. Per germline, CDR1 SGHRS and CDR2 YFSETQ. Trimming cost V 0 bases and J 4 bases; bases outside gene matches: 5. The CDR3 is 16 amino acids. In nucleotides, the CDR3 is TGCGCCAGCAGCTTGGCCAGAGCGGGGGGATACAATGAGCAGTTCTTC. Its protein is CASSLARAGGYNEQFF.

The chain uses TRBV2 and TRBJ2-7; D is ambiguous. CDR3 size: 12 residues. The germline V gene has CDR1 SNHLY and CDR2 FYNNEI. V gave up 4 bases and J gave up 7 bases, with 11 bases separating them. CDR3: CASSVLVREQYF. The CDR3 bases are TGTGCCAGCAGTGTTTTGGTGCGGGAGCAGTACTTC.

The chain uses TRBV27 and TRBJ2-3; TRBD2 might be the D (5 bases). The V gene's germline CDR1 is MNHEY and CDR2 SMNVEV (reference sequence). CDR3 length equals 13 residues. With 8 bases removed from V and 5 bases from J, the gap between germline ends came to 14 bases. CDR3 sequence: CASHTRLEDTQYF. The DNA of the CDR3 is TGTGCCAGCCACACTAGATTGGAAGATACGCAGTATTTT.

V is TRBV7-9 and J is TRBJ1-3, with 10 bases matching TRBD1. After removal of 4 bases from V and 4 bases from J, the junction contained 4 bases not matched to a gene. CDR3 size: 15 residues. In germline, CDR1 is SEHNR, CDR2 FQNEAQ (reference sequence). The CDR3 DNA reads as TGTGCCAGCAGCTCGGACAGGGGGAACGGAAACACCATATATTTT. This sequence encodes CASSSDRGNGNTIYF.